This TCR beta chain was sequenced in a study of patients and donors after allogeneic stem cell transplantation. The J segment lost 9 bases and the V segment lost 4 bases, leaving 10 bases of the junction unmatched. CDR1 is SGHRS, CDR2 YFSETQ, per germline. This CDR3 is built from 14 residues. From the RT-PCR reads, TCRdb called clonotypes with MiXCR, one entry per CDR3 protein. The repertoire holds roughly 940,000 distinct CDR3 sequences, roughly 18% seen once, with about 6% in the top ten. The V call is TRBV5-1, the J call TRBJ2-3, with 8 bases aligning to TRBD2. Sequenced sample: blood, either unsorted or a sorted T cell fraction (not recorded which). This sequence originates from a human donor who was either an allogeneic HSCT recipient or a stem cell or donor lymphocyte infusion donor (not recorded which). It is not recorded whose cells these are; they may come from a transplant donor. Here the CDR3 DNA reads TGCGCCAGCAGCGCCGGGACTAGTGACGGGACGCAGTATTTT. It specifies CASSAGTSDGTQYF. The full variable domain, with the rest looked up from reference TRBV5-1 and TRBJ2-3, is KAGVTQTPRYLIKTRGQQVTLSCSPISGHRSVSWYQQTPGQGLQFLFEYFSETQRNKGNFPGRFSGRQFSNSRSEMNVSTLELGDSALYLCASSAGTSDGTQYFGPGTRLTVL.